The 23 T cell receptor beta chains below were found in one sample sequenced in a study of blood T cell repertoires in COVID-19. The method was immunoSEQ multiplex PCR; TCRdb's version includes in-frame clones alone and lacks a portion of them. The sample yields some 390,000 clones, roughly nine tenths seen once. Sequencing was performed on PBMCs or T cells enriched from blood (not recorded which). These receptors all stem from a woman in her 30s who had recovered from COVID-19.

V usage is TRBV29-1 and J usage is TRBJ1-3, with D perhaps TRBD1 (5 bases). This CDR3 is built from 13 residues. Between the trimmed V and J ends, which lost 3 bases and 2 bases, there was a span of 8 bases. The germline gives CDR1 SQVTM, CDR2 ANQGSEA. CDR3 region: CSVEDTTGNTIYF. The CDR3 nucleotides read TGCAGCGTTGAGGACACCACTGGAAACACCATATATTTT.

The chain is built from TRBV4-2 and TRBJ2-5; TRBD1 matches at 7 bases. The CDR3 spans 14 residues. Germline V gives CDR1 LGHNA, CDR2 YNFKEQ. Trimming at V came to 3 bases and at J to 5 bases, leaving 6 bases not matched to a gene. The CDR3 spells CASSHLDREETQYF. The CDR3 DNA is TGTGCCAGCAGCCATCTCGACAGGGAGGAGACCCAGTACTTC.

This clone came up once. The chain combines TRBV6-5 with TRBJ2-1, with 14 bases lining up with TRBD2. J gave up 5 bases and V 2 bases, and 2 bases lay outside the gene matches. This CDR3 comprises 16 residues. CDR1 and CDR2 (germline): MNHEY, SVGAGI. The CDR3 region has the DNA TGTGCCAGCAGTTACCGGGGACTAGCGGGGGACAATGAGCAGTTCTTC. Amino acids: CASSYRGLAGDNEQFF.

This clone was seen just once. This sequence joins TRBV5-1 and TRBJ2-2; TRBD1 aligns across 7 bases. The CDR3 length is 15 residues. From germline, CDR1 is SGHRS and CDR2 YFSETQ. Losses at the gene ends were 4 bases for V and 0 bases for J; bases not matched to a gene: 3. The CDR3 coding sequence is TGCGCCAGCAGCACCGACAGGGCGAACACCGGGGAGCTGTTTTTT. It translates to CASSTDRANTGELFF.

The V and J genes are TRBV27 and TRBJ2-2; TRBD2 matches 7 bases. J gave up 0 bases and V 6 bases, and 7 bases lay outside the gene matches. Germline V gene lookup returns CDR1 MNHEY and CDR2 SMNVEV (reference sequence). The CDR3 totals 16 residues. The CDR3 region has the DNA TGTGCCAGCAGGCGGATGGGAGGGTCGAACACCGGGGAGCTGTTTTTT. Its translation: CASRRMGGSNTGELFF.

The chain combines TRBV5-1 with TRBJ2-2; TRBD1 matches 7 bases. Looked up from germline, CDR1 is SGHRS and CDR2 is YFSETQ. The V and J ends lost 4 bases and 6 bases, in that order; junction bases with no gene match: 6. CDR3 length: 14 amino acids. The CDR3 is CASSPSTGAGELFF. CDR3 coding DNA: TGCGCCAGCAGCCCGTCCACAGGGGCCGGGGAGCTGTTTTTT.

This clone was detected only once. The chain links TRBV20-1 to TRBJ2-1, with D perhaps TRBD2 (5 bases). The CDR3 is 8 amino acids. CDR1 is DFQATT, CDR2 SNEGSKA, per germline (reference sequence). Written as DNA, the CDR3 is TGCAGCCCGGGAGAGCAGTTCTTC. It encodes CSPGEQFF.

The chain uses TRBV30 and TRBJ1-6; no clear D gene. Germline CDR1 GTSNPN, CDR2 SVGIG (reference sequence). CDR3 length equals 16 residues. Trimming removed 0 bases at V and 1 base at J, with 10 bases between. CDR3 protein: CAWSVFGKSYNSPLHF. CDR3 coding DNA: TGTGCCTGGAGTGTATTCGGGAAATCCTATAATTCACCCCTCCACTTT.

The DNA of the CDR3 is TGTGCCAGCAGTTACGCCGGCAGGGTTGAAAAACTGTTTTTT. Its protein is CASSYAGRVEKLFF. The genes are TRBV6-2 or TRBV6-3 and TRBJ1-4; possibly TRBD1 for D (5 bases). Germline V CDR1 and CDR2: MNHEY, SVGEGT. Trimming removed 2 bases from V and 7 bases from J, with 11 bases in between. The CDR3 totals 14 residues.

The rearrangement uses TRBV3-1 (or the pseudogene TRBV3-2) and TRBJ1-6; TRBD1 matches at 7 bases. CDR1 LGHDT and CDR2 YNNKEL come from the germline V gene (reference sequence). V was pared by 0 bases and J by 3 bases, with 5 bases of the junction left unmatched. The CDR3 consists of 17 residues. The chain's CDR3 is CASSQDRDSYYNSPLHF. Here the CDR3 DNA reads TGTGCCAGCAGCCAAGATAGGGACAGTTACTATAATTCACCCCTCCACTTT.

This chain connects TRBV3-1 (or the pseudogene TRBV3-2) to TRBJ2-5, with D possibly TRBD1 on 7 matching bases. CDR3 length equals 15 residues. CDR1 and CDR2 from the germline V gene are LGHDT and YNNKEL (reference sequence). With 6 bases removed from V and 2 bases from J, the gap between germline ends came to 16 bases. CDR3 protein: CASRGLATGQETQYF. CDR3 DNA: TGTGCCAGCAGGGGACTCGCGACAGGGCAAGAGACCCAGTACTTC.

The chain couples TRBV7-3 to TRBJ2-2, with TRBD2 matching 16 bases. After removal of 5 bases from V and 3 bases from J, the junction contained 9 bases not matched to a gene. This CDR3 spans 19 amino acids. Germline CDR1 reads SGHTA; CDR2 reads FQGTGA. The CDR3 reads CASSPLGLAGGLYTGELFF. CDR3 sequence (DNA): TGTGCCAGCAGCCCGTTGGGACTAGCGGGGGGGCTCTACACCGGGGAGCTGTTTTTT. Full variable domain (outside the CDR3, taken from reference TRBV7-3 and TRBJ2-2): GAGVSQTPSNKVTEKGKYVELRCDPISGHTALYWYRQSLGQGPEFLIYFQGTGAADDSGLPNDRFFAVRPEGSVSTLKIQRTERGDSAVYLCASSPLGLAGGLYTGELFFGEGSRLTVL.

The chain joins TRBV19 to TRBJ1-5; D gene uncertain. The CDR3 length is 15 residues. CDR1 is LNHDA, CDR2 SQIVND, per germline (reference sequence). Trimming cost V 2 bases and J 2 bases, with 10 bases left between them. The CDR3: CASSIRISGNQPQHF. For the CDR3, the DNA is TGTGCCAGTAGTATAAGGATAAGCGGCAATCAGCCCCAGCATTTT.

The chain couples TRBV10-3 to TRBJ1-5; unclear D gene. From germline, CDR1 is ENHRY and CDR2 SYGVKD. There are 14 residues in the CDR3. The CDR3 reads CATRGESGNQPQHF. In DNA form, the CDR3 reads TGTGCGACCCGCGGGGAGTCGGGCAATCAGCCCCAGCATTTT.

The V call is TRBV2, the J call TRBJ1-2; perhaps TRBD1 as D (6 bases). Trimming removed 6 bases at V and 4 bases at J, with 18 bases between. The CDR3 consists of 15 residues. Germline-derived CDR1 and CDR2 are SNHLY and FYNNEI. The CDR3 bases are TGTGCCAGCAGCAACAGGGCTTCCAAGCTCTATGGCTACACCTTC. Translation gives CASSNRASKLYGYTF.

In this sample, this clone turned up once. V usage is TRBV7-9 and J usage is TRBJ2-7; the D is unclear. The V gene's germline CDR1 is SEHNR and CDR2 FQNEAQ (reference sequence). The CDR3 has 15 amino acids. Trimming left V 4 bases short and J 3 bases short, with 16 bases between. The CDR3, as DNA: TGTGCCAGCAGCTCCGGCCCCGACATACGCTACGAGCAGTACTTC. Translated, it gives CASSSGPDIRYEQYF.

The chain carries TRBV15 and TRBJ1-5; weak D call: TRBD1 (5 bases). The CDR3 is 15 amino acids. The ends were cut back, 0 bases at V and 3 bases at J, with 9 bases in the middle. CDR1 LNHNV and CDR2 YYDKDF come from the germline V gene (reference sequence). CDR3 amino acids: CATSRDGRVNQPQHF. The CDR3 DNA is TGTGCCACCAGCAGAGATGGCAGGGTCAATCAGCCCCAGCATTTT.

The gene calls are TRBV6-4 and TRBJ1-1; D is unclear. The germline CDR1 and CDR2 sequences are MRHNA and SNTAGT. The CDR3 contains 15 residues. Trimming stripped 2 bases from V and 2 bases from J, with 12 bases between. This CDR3 reads CASSDEAGPNTEAFF. The CDR3 DNA reads as TGTGCCAGCAGTGACGAAGCTGGGCCCAACACTGAAGCTTTCTTT.

This clone has a single count. The chain recombines TRBV5-6 with TRBJ1-6, with D possibly TRBD1 on 6 matching bases. V lost 1 base and J 7 bases, leaving 15 bases between the germline ends. The CDR3 runs to 16 residues. Germline V gene sequence: CDR1 SGHDT, CDR2 YYEEEE. The CDR3 DNA reads TGTGCCAGCAGCTTGAACGGGCGGCAGGGGAATTCACCCCTCCACTTT. It translates to CASSLNGRQGNSPLHF.

This clone showed up just once. The CDR3 DNA reads as TGTGCCAGCGAGGGTAGCGGGACCAACACCGGGGAGCTGTTTTTT. Translation gives CASEGSGTNTGELFF. The chain couples TRBV6-5 to TRBJ2-2, with 8 positions matching TRBD2. CDR3 length equals 15 residues. V gave up 8 bases and J gave up 2 bases; unmatched junction bases: 7. The germline CDR1 and CDR2 sequences are MNHEY and SVGAGI.

The chain recombines TRBV15 with TRBJ2-7; D unclear. Trimming shortened V by 0 bases and J by 4 bases, and 7 bases separated the two germline ends. Germline V CDR1 and CDR2: LNHNV, YYDKDF (reference sequence). This CDR3 contains 13 residues. CDR3 coding DNA: TGTGCCACCAGCAGAGATGTCACTTACGAGCAGTACTTC. Amino acid sequence: CATSRDVTYEQYF.

This sequence joins TRBV27 and TRBJ2-1; D ambiguous. Trimming shortened V by 0 bases and J by 2 bases, and 11 bases separated the two germline ends. Germline values: CDR1 MNHEY, CDR2 SMNVEV (reference sequence). This CDR3 has 16 amino acids. CDR3 sequence: CASSLSSGDTYNEQFF. The CDR3 nucleotides read TGTGCCAGCAGTTTATCTTCCGGAGATACCTACAATGAGCAGTTCTTC.

CDR3 amino acids: CASSTNRQAHEAFF. The CDR3 DNA reads as TGTGCCAGCAGCACAAATAGACAGGCCCATGAAGCTTTCTTT. The gene calls are TRBV7-2 and TRBJ1-1, with TRBD1 as a possible D gene (6 bases). Trimming took off 5 bases at V and 7 bases at J, with 17 bases between the two ends. The CDR3 has 14 amino acids. Germline V gene lookup returns CDR1 SGHTA and CDR2 FQGNSA.